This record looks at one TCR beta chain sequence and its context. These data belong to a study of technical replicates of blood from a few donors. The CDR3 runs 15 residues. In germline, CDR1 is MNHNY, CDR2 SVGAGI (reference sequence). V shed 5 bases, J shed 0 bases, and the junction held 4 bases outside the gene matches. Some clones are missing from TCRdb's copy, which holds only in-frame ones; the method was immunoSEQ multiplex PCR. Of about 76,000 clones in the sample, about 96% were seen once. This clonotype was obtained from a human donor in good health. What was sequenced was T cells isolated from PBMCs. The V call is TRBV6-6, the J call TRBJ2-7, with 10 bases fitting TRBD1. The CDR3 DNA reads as TGTGCCAGCAGTCCGGGACAGGGGACCTCCTACGAGCAGTACTTC. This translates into CASSPGQGTSYEQYF.